This T cell receptor (beta chain) was sequenced for a study of cytomegalovirus exposure and HLA in healthy donors (dated by TCRdb to the late 2010s). Broadly, across the study: According to an earlier analysis of a few hundred of the donors, 150 million to 200 million T cells yielded 90 million to 140 million unique TCR beta sequences and 276 Gb of sequence data. Roughly 300 gigabases of sequencing data and approximately 85 million unique TCR sequences were included in an early release covering 550 to 800 HLA-typed donors. Of the approximately 400 genotyped donors, 65% to 90% fell in the genetic ancestry cluster associated with self-reported Caucasian donors. The study aimed to test whether cataloging public T cell receptors could reveal signatures of past pathogen exposure. The study profiled the T cell repertoires of under 850 subjects by immunosequencing and related them to cytomegalovirus serostatus. Besides the first cohort of 500 to 700 subjects, a separate validation cohort made up of around 120 different subjects was used. To predict cytomegalovirus infection status, the study combined high-throughput TCR immunosequencing, statistical association of individual TCRs with disease status, and machine learning. In a later analysis, previously published TCR beta repertoires from several hundred donors were re-analyzed and high-resolution HLA genotyping was added so that TCR occurrence patterns could be studied. The later analysis used no new phenotypic data to find candidate immune exposures, relying instead on TCR beta sequences and their occurrence across donors. An earlier analysis of approximately 500 of the donors applied high-throughput TCR beta sequencing to assess whether each TCR beta V gene segment acted as functional or pseudogenic. Alongside the repertoire data, information on donor age, sex, ethnicity and CMV serostatus was compiled. A later genetic analysis used genome-wide SNP genotypes for about three fifths of the roughly 700 donors, treating that subset as a discovery cohort. Every repertoire in the discovery cohort had been generated on one and the same sequencing platform. HLA typing covered class I and class II loci at four-digit resolution. Typing coverage differed by locus: A, B, C, DRB1 and DQB1 were typed in roughly 629-630 donors, DQA1 in about 510, DPA1 in some 610, and DPB1 in 450 to 490. Because of strong linkage in the cohort, four or five DR-DQ haplotypes were treated as single units for association and clustering. Across about 380 genotyped donors of the cohort, an average of roughly 200,000 unique TCR beta nucleotide sequences per donor were sequenced, and around 19% of those sequences were non-productive. Broad study findings and their caveats: Three of the identified cytomegalovirus-associated TCR beta chains were confirmed in vitro to be specific for cytomegalovirus antigens. A further reported finding was that TCR beta sequences accurately predicted the HLA-A and HLA-B alleles for most subjects in the first cohort. In this cohort, only TCR beta chains were sequenced, and detectable features were limited by the absence of alpha or paired-chain data. Linkage disequilibrium might explain the correlated functional status among segregating V segments, but an unknown experimental factor could not be excluded. Across donors, most TCR sequences were observed very rarely, whereas some public TCRs were present in many individuals. In an earlier analysis of some 540 of the donors, most TCR beta V segments appeared in productive rearrangements about 90% or about 30% of the time, broadly matching IMGT annotations. Presence/absence analyses assumed roughly uniform sequencing depth across donors, an assumption that may not hold. A later analysis found that HLA-associated TCR beta chains were more clonally expanded and had lower generation probabilities than equally common non-associated chains. An association between a missense DCLRE1C variant and V-gene and J-gene trimming of TCR beta chains was found in a later genetic analysis and replicated in an independent cohort. In a later analysis, some 18,000 TCR beta sequences were associated with specific HLA alleles at a false discovery rate of 0.05. The 87-base-pair reads could not distinguish some IMGT-functional V segments, including TRBV6-2 and TRBV6-3, so those segments were excluded. When HLA alleles, especially DR and DQ, strongly co-occurred, attributing TCR associations to individual alleles was difficult. In a later analysis, the rate of TCR association differed among HLA loci, with DRB1 alleles having the most associated TCRs and HLA-C alleles having the fewest. Immune exposure information for the cohort was limited to CMV serostatus. A cluster of highly shared sequence variants was judged likely to be a technical artifact of the sequencing pipeline. According to a later analysis, parvovirus B19, influenza, CMV and Epstein-Barr virus appeared linked to several top co-occurrence clusters. Cytomegalovirus status was reported to be diagnosed by the classifier with high specificity and sensitivity in both the original and validation cohorts. A later genetic analysis reported fewer N-insertions in productive TCRs among donors in an Asian-associated ancestry cluster than the approximately 670-donor mean. Because counts were too low, seventeen rarely observed V segments, including chromosome 9 orphons, were left out of the earlier analysis of about 620 of the donors. A total of about 150 TCR beta chains were listed by the study as associated with cytomegalovirus. Because some donors lacked HLA typing at each locus, the association tests relied only on the typed subset. Most CMV-associated TCR beta chains appeared to be HLA-restricted in a later analysis, and the HLA associations seemed to be driven largely by CMV exposure. It was suggested by the authors that the approach could potentially be generalized to other disease states and immunological phenotypes.

The library relied on the immunoSEQ multiplex PCR assay. For the multiplex PCR, a mixture combining 60 forward primers for TCR Vbeta segments and 13 reverse primers for TCR Jbeta segments was used. A multiplex PCR assay on genomic DNA amplified the CDR3 region of rearranged TCR beta genes. The Illumina HiSeq System was used to sequence the amplified TCR beta libraries as 87-base-pair reads. The authors processed their data as follows. A later analysis tallied some 79 million unique TCR beta chains across the 700 or so repertoires, and some 10 million of those chains were shared by two or more donors. Raw reads were error-corrected and collapsed into unique sequences with a nearest-neighbor algorithm that merged closely related sequences to remove PCR and sequencing errors. To assign V, D and J gene segments, CDR3 sequences were aligned to IMGT reference sequences. Each retained sequence needed at least a six-nucleotide match to both a V gene segment and a J gene segment. A rearrangement was called productive if the CDR3 had no stop codons and remained in frame with V and J, and every other rearrangement was called non-productive. CDR3 was defined according to IMGT convention as the region running from the second conserved V-encoded cysteine to the conserved J-encoded phenylalanine. The earlier analysis of about 570 of the donors excluded any sequence lacking an unambiguous match to a single V gene segment. In an earlier analysis of more than 500 of the donors, a V segment was called functional when productive rearrangements were above 56.7%, and segregating when the standard deviation between donors exceeded 5%. A statistical classification framework was built for diagnosing cytomegalovirus status from the catalog of TCR beta chain sequences. In a later analysis, TCR nucleotide sequences were compared against IMGT/GENE-DB human TR gene sequences so that V and J genes could be assigned. In a later analysis, CDR3 sequences and most-parsimonious VDJ recombination scenarios were assigned using the TCRdist pipeline. In a later analysis, each TCR beta chain was defined by its CDR3 amino acid sequence together with its V-gene family, and reads without a unique V-gene family were excluded. A later analysis removed 592 highly shared, low-generation-probability nucleotide sequences to deal with suspected cross-contamination and a sequencing artifact. For each public chain, a later analysis derived a clonal expansion index from normalized ranks of inferred template counts within each repertoire. In a later analysis, generation probabilities were computed using a VDJ recombination model fitted to out-of-frame rearrangements, and the results were checked against IGoR. In a later analysis, TCR-TCR, TCR-HLA and TCR-CMV co-occurrence was scored with hypergeometric tests, and a repertoire-size bias correction was applied to TCR pairs. A later analysis estimated false discovery rates by permuting HLA or CMV assignments 20 times. In a later analysis, co-occurring TCRs were grouped with DBSCAN, and TCRdist sequence similarity was added when clustering was performed within HLA-allele-positive subsets. Co-occurrence clustering excluded repertoires with fewer than 30,000 or more than 120,000 public chains, plus five with anomalous nucleotide sharing. TCRdb carries this immuneACCESS record with in-frame sequences only. Its versions omit some clonotypes, under half of them owing to an unresolved V gene in the studies checked, with the rest unexplained. V and J calls and clone size are those listed in that table; D and trimming were worked out from the DNA. This sample gives roughly 200,000 clones in total; about nine tenths of them show up just once. Around 0.99% of the sample goes to the ten largest clones.

V drops 0 bases and J drops 11 bases, leaving 10 bases in between. As encoded in the germline V gene, CDR1 is MNHEY while CDR2 is SVGAGI. The CDR3, from cysteine to phenylalanine, totals 12 residues. Of the read, only the CDR3 DNA is kept; its 36 bases are in frame from base 1. As for this clone: Its antigen is still unknown. Per-nucleotide qualities are absent, and no much larger clonotype sits a single base away.

In total, approximately 610 healthy bone marrow donors made up the cohort. At the time of sampling, all cohort members were nominally healthy, though unrecorded immune exposures were likely present. The donor was CMV seronegative and belonged to the group of 352 seronegative cohort members. Each donor provided a peripheral blood sample, and peripheral blood mononuclear cells were used for TCR beta sequencing. Genomic DNA was extracted from the blood cell samples with the Qiagen DNeasy Blood Extraction Kit. The specimen was PBMCs. This TCR came from a boy younger than 10 in good health and CMV-seronegative. The rearranged chain carries TRBV6-5 and TRBJ1-1, with TRBD1 as a weak D call on 6 bases. The nucleotide sequence is TGTGCCAGCAGTTACTCGACAGGTTTCGCTTTCTTT. It translates as CASSYSTGFAFF.